The sequence of this T cell receptor beta chain was determined in a study of CD8 T cells in ankylosing spondylitis. Whole-study findings and limits: Typical of ankylosing spondylitis blood, it appeared, was a TCR beta motif of roughly eight highly homologous variants.

A single record per CDR3 protein comes from TCRdb applying MiXCR to the 5' RACE reads. Of 500,000 or so distinct CDR3 sequences listed, approximately 5.3% were seen once; the top ten hold around 3.6%. This clonotype was observed at least ten times. Its specificity is unknown. This CDR3 contains 12 residues. Germline V gene lookup returns CDR1 DFQATT and CDR2 SNEGSKA (reference sequence). The V segment lost 6 bases and the J segment 14 bases; nucleotides outside the gene matches: 10. The TCR sequence derives from a male donor with ankylosing spondylitis. The V call is TRBV20-1, the J call TRBJ1-6; 7 positions agree with TRBD1. Material: blood, either unsorted or a sorted T cell fraction (not recorded which). The CDR3 sequence: CSASSDRRALHF. CDR3 bases: TGCAGTGCCTCCTCGGACAGGCGGGCCCTCCACTTT.